The TCR beta chain under discussion was sequenced for a study of blood T cell repertoires in COVID-19. About the research overall: Whether acute or convalescent, the COVID-19 samples came from the United States, Italy and Spain.

The cohort comprised adults aged 18 to 89 years residing in about 25 US areas. Categorization into cohorts depended on clinical history that participants reported. Germline lookup yields CDR1 SGHTA and CDR2 FQGNSA. Trimming pared 1 base from V and 3 bases from J, leaving 10 bases between. The CDR3 consists of 16 residues. Methods used by the authors: The assay estimated nucleated cells by amplifying reference gene primers. The table came from immunoSEQ multiplex PCR; TCRdb's copy has only in-frame clones and leaves some out. Clone size and the V and J calls come from that table; the DNA yielded D and trimming. The sample shows over 200,000 clones, under 90% of them seen only once.

V usage is TRBV7-2 and J usage is TRBJ2-6, with a possible D match to TRBD1 (5 bases). The sequenced material came from PBMCs or T cells enriched from blood (not recorded which). The receptor was derived from a man in his 60s who had recovered from COVID-19. CDR3 bases: TGTGCCAGCAGCTTAGGGCTGGGGCGTGGGGCCAACGTCCTGACTTTC. It codes for CASSLGLGRGANVLTF. The full variable domain, with the rest looked up from reference TRBV7-2 and TRBJ2-6, is GAGVSQSPSNKVTEKGKDVELRCDPISGHTALYWYRQSLGQGLEFLIYFQGNSAPDKSGLPSDRFSAERTGGSVSTLTIQRTQQEDSAVYLCASSLGLGRGANVLTFGAGSRLTVL.